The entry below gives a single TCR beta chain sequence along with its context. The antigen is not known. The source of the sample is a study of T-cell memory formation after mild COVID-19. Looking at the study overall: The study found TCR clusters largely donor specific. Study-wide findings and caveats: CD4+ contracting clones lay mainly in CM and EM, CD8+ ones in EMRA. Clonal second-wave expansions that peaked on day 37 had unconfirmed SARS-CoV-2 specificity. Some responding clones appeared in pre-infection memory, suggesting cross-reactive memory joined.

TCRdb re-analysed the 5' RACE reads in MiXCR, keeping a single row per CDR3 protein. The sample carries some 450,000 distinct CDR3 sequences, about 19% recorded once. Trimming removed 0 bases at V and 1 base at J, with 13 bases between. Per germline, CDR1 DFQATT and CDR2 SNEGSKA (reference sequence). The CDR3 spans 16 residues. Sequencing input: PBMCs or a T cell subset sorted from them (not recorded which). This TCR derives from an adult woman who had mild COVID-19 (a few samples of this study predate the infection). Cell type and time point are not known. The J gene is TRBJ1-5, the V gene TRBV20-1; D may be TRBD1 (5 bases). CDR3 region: CSARDPRAGSNQPQHF. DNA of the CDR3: TGCAGTGCTAGAGATCCCAGGGCTGGAAGCAATCAGCCCCAGCATTTT.